The present T cell receptor (beta chain) was sequenced within a study of T cell repertoires in cytomegalovirus infection. Study summary: An indication of both CMV infection and matching HLA type came from public TCR beta signatures.

The CDR3 is made up of 17 amino acids. The germline V gene encodes CDR1 SGHVS and CDR2 FQNEAQ. Trimming took 1 base from V and 4 from J; bases not matched to a gene: 8. This clonotype showed up many times. No antigen is known for it. Whole-study results and caveats: Cumulated frequencies of public TCR beta families served to identify carriers of CMV plus the relevant HLA. HLA-C-restricted, CMV-specific TCR beta clonotypes were dominant ex vivo.

One entry per CDR3 protein, called by TCRdb with MiXCR from the reads. The sample yields 560,000 or so distinct CDR3 sequences, more than 15% seen once. The chain employs TRBV7-8 and TRBJ2-5, with TRBD2 identical over 11 bases. The clonotype originates from a human donor in good health (CMV status not recorded). Some clones in this sample may be carry-over from other donors' samples. The material sequenced was CD8+ T cells from PBMCs. The CDR3 DNA is TGTGCCAGCAGCTTAGGCGCTAGCGGGGGGTTTTCAGAGACCCAGTACTTC. Protein sequence: CASSLGASGGFSETQYF.